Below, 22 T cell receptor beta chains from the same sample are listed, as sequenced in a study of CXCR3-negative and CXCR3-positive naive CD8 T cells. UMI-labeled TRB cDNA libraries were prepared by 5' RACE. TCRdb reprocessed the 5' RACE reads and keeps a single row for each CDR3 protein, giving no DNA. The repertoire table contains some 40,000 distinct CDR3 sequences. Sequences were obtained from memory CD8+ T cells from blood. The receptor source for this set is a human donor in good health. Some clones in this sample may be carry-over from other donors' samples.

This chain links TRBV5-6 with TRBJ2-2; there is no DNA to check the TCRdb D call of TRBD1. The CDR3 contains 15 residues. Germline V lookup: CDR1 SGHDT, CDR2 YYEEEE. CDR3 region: CASSQQGAGTGELFF.

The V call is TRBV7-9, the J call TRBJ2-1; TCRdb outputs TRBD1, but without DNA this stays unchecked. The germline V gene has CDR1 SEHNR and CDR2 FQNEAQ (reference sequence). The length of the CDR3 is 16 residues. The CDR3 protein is CASSPDGGRTYNEQFF.

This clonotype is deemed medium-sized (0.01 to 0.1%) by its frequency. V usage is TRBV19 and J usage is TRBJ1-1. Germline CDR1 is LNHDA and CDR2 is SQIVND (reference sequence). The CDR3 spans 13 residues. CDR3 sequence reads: CASSETMNTEAFF.

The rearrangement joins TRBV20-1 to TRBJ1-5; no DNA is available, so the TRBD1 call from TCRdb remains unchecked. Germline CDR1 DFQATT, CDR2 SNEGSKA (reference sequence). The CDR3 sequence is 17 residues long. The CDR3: CSARDEGEAYSNQPQHF.

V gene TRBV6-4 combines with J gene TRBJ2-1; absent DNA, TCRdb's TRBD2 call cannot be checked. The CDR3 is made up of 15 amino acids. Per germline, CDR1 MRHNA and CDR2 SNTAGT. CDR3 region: CASSDMGGEGDEQFF.

This chain's CDR3 is CASSLGGREISYEQYF. V and J are TRBV5-8 and TRBJ2-7; TCRdb's D gene call, TRBD2, goes unchecked for lack of DNA. The CDR3 totals 16 residues. CDR1 is SGHTS and CDR2 is YDEGEE in the germline V gene.

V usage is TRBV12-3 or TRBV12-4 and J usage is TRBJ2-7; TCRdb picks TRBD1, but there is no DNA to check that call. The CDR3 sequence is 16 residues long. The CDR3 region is CASSFGAGSYSYEQYF.

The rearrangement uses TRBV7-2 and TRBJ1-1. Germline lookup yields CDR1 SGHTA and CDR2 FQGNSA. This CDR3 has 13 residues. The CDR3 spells CASRARRYTEAFF. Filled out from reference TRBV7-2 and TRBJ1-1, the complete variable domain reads GAGVSQSPSNKVTEKGKDVELRCDPISGHTALYWYRQSLGQGLEFLIYFQGNSAPDKSGLPSDRFSAERTGGSVSTLTIQRTQQEDSAVYLCASRARRYTEAFFGQGTRLTVV.

This CDR3 reads CASRRTGAKYNEQFF. This sequence joins TRBV3-1 and TRBJ2-1; TCRdb designates TRBD1, a call that cannot be tested without DNA. This CDR3 contains 15 residues. Looked up from germline, CDR1 is LGHDT and CDR2 is YNNKEL (reference sequence).

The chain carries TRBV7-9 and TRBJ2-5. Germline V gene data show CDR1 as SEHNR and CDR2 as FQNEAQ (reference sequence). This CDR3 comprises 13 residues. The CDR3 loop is CASSSTYQETQYF.

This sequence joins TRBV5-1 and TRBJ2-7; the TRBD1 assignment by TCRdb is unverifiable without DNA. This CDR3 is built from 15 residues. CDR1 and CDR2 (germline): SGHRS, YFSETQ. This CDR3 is CASSFTPGEMGEQYF.

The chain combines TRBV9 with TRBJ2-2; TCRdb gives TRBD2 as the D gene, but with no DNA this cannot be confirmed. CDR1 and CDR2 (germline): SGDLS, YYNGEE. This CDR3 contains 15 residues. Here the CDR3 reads CASSSRGGGTGELFF.

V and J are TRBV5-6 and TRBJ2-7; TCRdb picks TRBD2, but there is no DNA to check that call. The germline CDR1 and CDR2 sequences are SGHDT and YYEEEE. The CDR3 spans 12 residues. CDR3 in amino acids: CASSDSLGEQYF. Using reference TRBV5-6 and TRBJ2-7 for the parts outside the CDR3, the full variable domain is DAGVTQSPTHLIKTRGQQVTLRCSPKSGHDTVSWYQQALGQGPQFIFQYYEEEERQRGNFPDRFSGHQFPNYSSELNVNALLLGDSALYLCASSDSLGEQYFGPGTRLTVT.

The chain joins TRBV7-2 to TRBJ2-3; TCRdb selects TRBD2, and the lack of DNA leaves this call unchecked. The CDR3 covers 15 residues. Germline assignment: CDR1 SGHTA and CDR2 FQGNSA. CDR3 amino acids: CASSHLAGVLDTQYF.

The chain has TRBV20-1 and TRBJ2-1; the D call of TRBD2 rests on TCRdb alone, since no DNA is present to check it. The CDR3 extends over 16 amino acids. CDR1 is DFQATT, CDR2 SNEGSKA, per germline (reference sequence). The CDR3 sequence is CSARVLAGGPSYEQFF.

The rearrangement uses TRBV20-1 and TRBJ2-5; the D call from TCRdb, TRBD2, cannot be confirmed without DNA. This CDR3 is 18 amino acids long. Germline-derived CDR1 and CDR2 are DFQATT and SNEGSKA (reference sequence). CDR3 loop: CSARDWLWRGGLKETQYF.

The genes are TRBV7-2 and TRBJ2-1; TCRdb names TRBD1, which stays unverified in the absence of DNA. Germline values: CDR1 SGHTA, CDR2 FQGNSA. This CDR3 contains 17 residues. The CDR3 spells CASSLFGGTGGYNEQFF.

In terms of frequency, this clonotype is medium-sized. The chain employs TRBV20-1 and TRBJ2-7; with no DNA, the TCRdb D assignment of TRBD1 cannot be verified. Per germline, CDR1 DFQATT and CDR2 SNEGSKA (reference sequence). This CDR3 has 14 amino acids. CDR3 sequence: CSAGVPGQEYEQYF.

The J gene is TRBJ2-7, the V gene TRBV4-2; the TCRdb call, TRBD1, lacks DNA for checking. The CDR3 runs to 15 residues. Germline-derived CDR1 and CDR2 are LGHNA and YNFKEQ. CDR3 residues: CASSPRVLPSYEQYF.

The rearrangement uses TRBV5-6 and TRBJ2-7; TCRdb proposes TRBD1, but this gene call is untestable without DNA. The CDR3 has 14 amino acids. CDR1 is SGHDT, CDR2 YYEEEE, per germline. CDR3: CASSFGTGSYEQYF.

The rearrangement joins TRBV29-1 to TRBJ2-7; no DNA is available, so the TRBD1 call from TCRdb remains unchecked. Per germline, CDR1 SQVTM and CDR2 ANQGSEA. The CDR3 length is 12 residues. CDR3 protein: CSGGGSLYEQYF.

CDR3 residues: CASSIGLAYNEQFF. V and J are TRBV4-3 and TRBJ2-1; without DNA, the TCRdb call of TRBD2 cannot be checked. The CDR3 has 14 residues. Germline V gives CDR1 LGHNA, CDR2 YSLEER.